This entry is about one T cell receptor (beta chain). This sample was taken from a study of control samples from healthy donors and cancer patients. Repertoires were generated with immunoSEQ multiplex PCR, while TCRdb's copy carries only in-frame clones and drops some. The profile shows around 150,000 clones, around 90% of them singletons. Trimming removed 4 bases from V and 1 base from J; junction bases left unmatched: 7. Germline V gene data show CDR1 as MDHEN and CDR2 as SYDVKM. This CDR3 region has 16 residues. Material: blood. The V and J genes are TRBV28 and TRBJ2-1; 7 nucleotides line up with TRBD2. The TCR originated in a man aged 30-40 years in good health. CDR3 sequence reads: CASSSSLGGSYNEQFF. The CDR3 bases are TGTGCCAGCAGTTCCTCCCTGGGGGGGTCCTACAATGAGCAGTTCTTC.